These T cell receptor beta chains were read from a single sample in a study of blood T cells in healthy people across ages. TCRdb re-called the 5' RACE reads with MiXCR, one entry per CDR3 protein. The repertoire consists of over a million distinct CDR3 sequences, with roughly 43% occurring once and the leading ten covering approximately 4.1%. The material sequenced was blood. The origin of the receptors is a woman younger than 35 in good health. Both conserved end residues are part of each CDR3. D genes are given only for firm matches. Clone size is given for some rows only: seen once, a few or many times, or a class if the clone is expanded.

>NA|NA|TRBJ2-5|TRBV2
TGTGCCAGCAGTGATGGCTTGGACCAAGGGTGGCAAGAGACCCAGTACTTC
CASSDGLDQGWQETQYF
>NA|NA|TRBJ1-1|TRBV27
TGTGCCAGCCGATCTACAGGTACCACTGAAGCTTTCTTT
CASRSTGTTEAFF
>NA|NA|TRBJ1-1|TRBV12-3/TRBV12-4
TGTGCCAGCAGTTTCGACAGTTTGAACACTGAAGCTTTCTTT
CASSFDSLNTEAFF
>once|NA|TRBJ2-3|TRBV10-1
TGCGCCAGCAGTGACCGCAGGGGCGATACGCAGTATTTT
CASSDRRGDTQYF
>NA|NA|TRBJ1-2|TRBV7-2
TGTGCCAGCACTTTAGACAACGGTCCTAACTATGGCTACACCTTC
CASTLDNGPNYGYTF
>NA|NA|TRBJ2-3|TRBV9
TGTGCCAGCAGCGTAGGGCGAGTTACAGATACGCAGTATTTT
CASSVGRVTDTQYF
>NA|NA|TRBJ2-1|TRBV7-9
TGTTCCAGCAGGGCGTCAGGCAATGAGCAGTTCTTC
CSSRASGNEQFF
>NA|NA|TRBJ2-1|TRBV7-3
TGTGCCAGCAGCTCCCTTGAAGGGAATGAGCAGTTCTTC
CASSSLEGNEQFF
>NA|TRBD1|TRBJ2-7|TRBV12-3/TRBV12-4
TGTGCCAGCAGACCTGAGACAGGGGTCTTTTACGAGCAGTACTTC
CASRPETGVFYEQYF
>few|NA|TRBJ2-7|TRBV7-2
TGTGCCAGCAGCTTTCATCTAGCCCCCTACGAGCAGTACTTC
CASSFHLAPYEQYF
>NA|TRBD2|TRBJ2-1|TRBV7-2
TGTGCCAGCAGCTTGGAGCGGGAGGTGAATGAGCAGTTCTTC
CASSLEREVNEQFF
>many|NA|TRBJ2-1|TRBV4-1
TGCGCCAGCAGCCATAGGGGGGGATCCTACAATGAGCAGTTCTTC
CASSHRGGSYNEQFF
>NA|NA|TRBJ2-2|TRBV4-1
TGTGCCAGCAGCCAAGTTGTCAGGGTTAGGACCGGGGAGCTGTTTTTT
CASSQVVRVRTGELFF
>NA|TRBD2|TRBJ2-1|TRBV9
TGTGCCAGCACCCCGACTAGCCGCTACAACGAGCAGTTCTTC
CASTPTSRYNEQFF
>few|TRBD2|TRBJ2-1|TRBV9
TGTGCCAGCAGCGCGACCGGGGGGTACAATGAGCAGTTCTTC
CASSATGGYNEQFF
>NA|TRBD1|TRBJ2-7|TRBV4-1
TGCGCCAGCAGCCCCCTTAGGGACAGGACCTACTCCTACGAGCAGTACTTC
CASSPLRDRTYSYEQYF
>NA|TRBD1|TRBJ1-4|TRBV9
TGTGCCAGCAGCGCCAGACAGGGCGGGTTTGAAAAACTGTTTTTT
CASSARQGGFEKLFF
>NA|TRBD2|TRBJ2-1|TRBV27
TGTGCCAGCAGTTCACCCGGGACTAGCGGGAATGAGCAGTTCTTC
CASSSPGTSGNEQFF
>NA|NA|TRBJ2-2|TRBV18
TGTGCCAGCTCGTTAAGACAGGACACCGGGGAGCTGTTTTTT
CASSLRQDTGELFF
>NA|NA|TRBJ2-7|TRBV20-1
TGCAGTGCTAGGAACACAGGGTTGGGTGAGCAGTACTTC
CSARNTGLGEQYF
>few|TRBD1|TRBJ1-1|TRBV2
TGTGCCAGCAGAAAGGCAGGGGGCGGGATGAACACTGAAGCTTTCTTT
CASRKAGGGMNTEAFF
>NA|NA|TRBJ2-3|TRBV7-2
TGTGCCAGCAGTCTGCATTCCGGGACAAACACAGATACGCAGTATTTT
CASSLHSGTNTDTQYF
>NA|NA|TRBJ2-2|TRBV7-2
TGTGCCAGCAGCTTATATCACAACCCGAACACCGGGGAGCTGTTTTTT
CASSLYHNPNTGELFF
>NA|TRBD1|TRBJ2-1|TRBV20-1
TGCAGTGCAACTTCAGGGGGCGCGGGATACAATGAGCAGTTCTTC
CSATSGGAGYNEQFF
>many|NA|TRBJ1-2|TRBV29-1
TGCAGCGTTGTACCCGGGTTTGGATATGGCTACACCTTC
CSVVPGFGYGYTF
>many|NA|TRBJ2-1|TRBV4-1
TGCGCCAGCAGTTTTGGACGCGGGCCAGTGAGCTCCTACAATGAGCAGTTCTTC
CASSFGRGPVSSYNEQFF
>NA|TRBD1|TRBJ2-5|TRBV9
TGTGCCAGCAGCGTTAAGGGGGCGGAGACCCAGTACTTC
CASSVKGAETQYF
>many|TRBD2|TRBJ2-1|TRBV5-6
TGTGCCAGCAGCTTGGGGACTAGCGGGAGGTACAATGAGCAGTTCTTC
CASSLGTSGRYNEQFF
>NA|NA|TRBJ1-1|TRBV7-2
TGTGCCAGCAGCCGTCTTGGGTCCACTGAAGCTTTCTTT
CASSRLGSTEAFF
>many|NA|TRBJ2-3|TRBV12-3/TRBV12-4
TGTGCCAGCAGCTTCGGTCAGGGACCAGATACGCAGTATTTT
CASSFGQGPDTQYF
>NA|TRBD1|TRBJ2-7|TRBV9
TGTGCCAGCAGCGTCGAGACAGGGAATTTCAACGAGCAGTACTTC
CASSVETGNFNEQYF
>few|TRBD1|TRBJ1-5|TRBV29-1
TGCAGCGCGAAAGGACAGGGTAATCAGCCCCAGCATTTT
CSAKGQGNQPQHF
>NA|NA|TRBJ2-5|TRBV29-1
TGCAGCGTTGGGGGCAGGGGTGGCAATGAGCAGTACTTC
CSVGGRGGNEQYF
>few|NA|TRBJ1-1|TRBV11-1
TGTGCCAGCAGCTCCTCGAGTGGATCGGGGAACACTGAAGCTTTCTTT
CASSSSSGSGNTEAFF
>NA|TRBD1|TRBJ1-2|TRBV20-1
TGCAGTGCTAAGGGGACAGCAGAGAATGGCTACACCTTC
CSAKGTAENGYTF
>NA|NA|TRBJ2-1|TRBV5-1
TGCGCCAGCCGGACAGAGGGGAGCTACAATGGGCAGTTCTTC
CASRTEGSYNGQFF
>NA|NA|TRBJ1-2|TRBV20-1
TGCAGTGCCCTCAGGGTACCTAACTATGGCTACACCTTC
CSALRVPNYGYTF
>few|TRBD2|TRBJ2-5|TRBV25-1
TGTGCCAGCAGAATTCCGGGGGGAGAGACCCAGTACTTC
CASRIPGGETQYF
>few|NA|TRBJ1-2|TRBV7-9
TGTGCCAGCAGCTTAGATCTACAGGTAGTCTATGGCTACACCTTC
CASSLDLQVVYGYTF
>NA|NA|TRBJ2-4|TRBV11-1
TGTGCCAGCAGCTCCTGGGGGGTTGGGAAAAACATTCAGTACTTC
CASSSWGVGKNIQYF
>NA|NA|TRBJ2-1|TRBV6-2/TRBV6-3
TGTGCCAGCAGTGTACAGGGAACCTTGTATTACAATGAGCAGTTCTTC
CASSVQGTLYYNEQFF
>many|TRBD2|TRBJ2-1|TRBV6-2/TRBV6-3
TGTGCCAGCAGTCACAGCGGGAGGGCCCACAATGAGCAGTTCTTC
CASSHSGRAHNEQFF
>once|TRBD1|TRBJ2-1|TRBV20-1
TGCAGTGCTCTAGAACCGGGACAGCGCTCGAAGTTCTTC
CSALEPGQRSKFF
>NA|TRBD1|TRBJ1-1|TRBV6-5
TGTGCCAGCAGACACAGGGGGCGGACTGAAGCTTTCTTT
CASRHRGRTEAFF
>few|NA|TRBJ2-7|TRBV29-1
TGCAGCGTTGAAGGGGCCCCATCCTACGAGCAGTACTTC
CSVEGAPSYEQYF
>NA|NA|TRBJ2-5|TRBV28
TGTGCCAGCAGTCCACTGGCTGATCAAGAGACCCGGTACTTC
CASSPLADQETRYF
>few|NA|TRBJ2-7|TRBV18
TGTGCCAGCTCACCACCCACTAGCAGGTCCTACGAGCAGTACTTC
CASSPPTSRSYEQYF
>NA|NA|TRBJ2-1|TRBV5-5
TGTGCCAGCGCCTCGGGTGGGTCTAGCTCCTACAATGAGCAGTTCTTC
CASASGGSSSYNEQFF